This T cell receptor (beta chain) is drawn from a study of cytomegalovirus exposure and HLA in healthy donors. Study-level points and caveats: In a later analysis, several top co-occurrence clusters appeared linked to parvovirus B19, influenza, CMV and Epstein-Barr virus.

A remark on this clone: Its specificity is not known.

The PCR used 60 Vbeta and 13 Jbeta primers. Clones were read by immunoSEQ multiplex PCR, and TCRdb kept only the in-frame ones, dropping some. This sample contains over 200,000 clones. This TCR was sampled from a young woman in good health and CMV-seropositive. Sequenced sample: PBMCs.

The CDR3 nucleotides are TGTGCCAGCTCGAGGCAGGGGGCGTCCGGGGAGCTGTTTTTT. It encodes CASSRQGASGELFF. The chain links TRBV25-1 to TRBJ2-2; 8 bases fit TRBD1. Germline V CDR1 and CDR2: MGHDK, SYGVNS. V was clipped by 8 bases and J by 6 bases; unmatched bases: 8. CDR3 length: 14 amino acids.